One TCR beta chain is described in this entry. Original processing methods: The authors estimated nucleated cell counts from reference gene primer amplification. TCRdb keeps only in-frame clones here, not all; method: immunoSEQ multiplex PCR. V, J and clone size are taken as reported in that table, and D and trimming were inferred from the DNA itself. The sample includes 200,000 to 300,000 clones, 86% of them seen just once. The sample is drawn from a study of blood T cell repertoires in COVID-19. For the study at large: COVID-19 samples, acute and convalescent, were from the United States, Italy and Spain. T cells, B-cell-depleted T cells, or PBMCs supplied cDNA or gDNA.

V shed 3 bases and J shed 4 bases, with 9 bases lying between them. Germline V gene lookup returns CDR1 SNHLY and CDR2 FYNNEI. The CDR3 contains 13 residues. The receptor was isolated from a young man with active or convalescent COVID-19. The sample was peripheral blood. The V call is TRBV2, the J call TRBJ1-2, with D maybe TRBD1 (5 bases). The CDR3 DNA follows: TGTGCCAGCAGTGATTCAGGGTTCTATGGCTACACCTTC. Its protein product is CASSDSGFYGYTF.